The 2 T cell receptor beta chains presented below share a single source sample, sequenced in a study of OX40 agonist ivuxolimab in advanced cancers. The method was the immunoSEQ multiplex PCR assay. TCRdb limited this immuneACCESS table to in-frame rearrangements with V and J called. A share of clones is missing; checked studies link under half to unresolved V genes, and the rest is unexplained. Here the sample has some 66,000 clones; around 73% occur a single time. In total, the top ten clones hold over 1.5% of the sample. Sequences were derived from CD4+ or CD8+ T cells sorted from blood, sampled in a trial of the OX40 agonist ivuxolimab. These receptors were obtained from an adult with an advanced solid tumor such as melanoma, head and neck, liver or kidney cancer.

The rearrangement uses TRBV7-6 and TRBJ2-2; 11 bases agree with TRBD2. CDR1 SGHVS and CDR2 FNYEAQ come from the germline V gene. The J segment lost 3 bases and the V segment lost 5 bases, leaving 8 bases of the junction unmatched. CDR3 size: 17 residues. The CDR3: CASSPGTSGRYTGELFF. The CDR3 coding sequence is TGTGCCAGCAGCCCCGGGACTAGCGGACGCTACACCGGGGAGCTGTTTTTT.

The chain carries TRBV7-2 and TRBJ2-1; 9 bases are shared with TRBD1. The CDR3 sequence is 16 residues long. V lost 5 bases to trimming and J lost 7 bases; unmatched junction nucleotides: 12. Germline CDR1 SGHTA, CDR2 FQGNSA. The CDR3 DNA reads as TGTGCCAGCAGCCGCCAGACAGGGGGGCCAAGGAATGAGCAGTTCTTC. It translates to CASSRQTGGPRNEQFF. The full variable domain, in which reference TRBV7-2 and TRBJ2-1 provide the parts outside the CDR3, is GAGVSQSPSNKVTEKGKDVELRCDPISGHTALYWYRQSLGQGLEFLIYFQGNSAPDKSGLPSDRFSAERTGGSVSTLTIQRTQQEDSAVYLCASSRQTGGPRNEQFFGPGTRLTVL.